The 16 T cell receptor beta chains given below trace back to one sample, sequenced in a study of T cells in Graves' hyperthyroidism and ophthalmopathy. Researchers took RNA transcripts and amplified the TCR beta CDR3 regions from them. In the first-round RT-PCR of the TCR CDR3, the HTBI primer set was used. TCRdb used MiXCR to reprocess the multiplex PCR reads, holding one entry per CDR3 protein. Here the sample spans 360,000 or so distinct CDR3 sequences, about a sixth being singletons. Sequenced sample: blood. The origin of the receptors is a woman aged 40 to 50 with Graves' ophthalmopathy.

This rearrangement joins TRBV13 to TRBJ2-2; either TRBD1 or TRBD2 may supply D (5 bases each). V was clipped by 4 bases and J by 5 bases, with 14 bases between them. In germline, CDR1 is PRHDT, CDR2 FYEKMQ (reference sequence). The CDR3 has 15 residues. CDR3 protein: CASSSGTPLTGELFF. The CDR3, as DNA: TGTGCCAGCAGCTCCGGGACCCCACTGACCGGGGAGCTGTTTTTT.

The CDR3 sequence is CSVVPVSYGYTF. In DNA form, the CDR3 reads TGCAGCGTTGTACCGGTATCATATGGCTACACCTTC. The chain has TRBV29-1 and TRBJ1-2; D is ambiguous. The germline V and J ends were trimmed by 4 bases and 5 bases, with 11 bases remaining between them. The CDR3 consists of 12 residues. Germline V gene lookup returns CDR1 SQVTM and CDR2 ANQGSEA.

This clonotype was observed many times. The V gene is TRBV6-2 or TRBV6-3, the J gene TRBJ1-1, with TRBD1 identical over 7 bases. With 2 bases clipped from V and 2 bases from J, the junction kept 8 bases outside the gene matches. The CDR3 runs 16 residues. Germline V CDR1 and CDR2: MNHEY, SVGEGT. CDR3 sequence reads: CASSYTRGGPNTEAFF. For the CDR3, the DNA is TGTGCCAGCAGTTACACTAGAGGGGGCCCCAACACTGAAGCTTTCTTT.

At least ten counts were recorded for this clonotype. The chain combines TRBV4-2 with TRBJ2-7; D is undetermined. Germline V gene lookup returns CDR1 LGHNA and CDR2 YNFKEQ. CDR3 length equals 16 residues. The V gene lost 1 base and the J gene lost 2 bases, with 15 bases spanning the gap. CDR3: CASSQVGLDLTYEQYF. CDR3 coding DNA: TGTGCCAGCAGCCAAGTGGGCCTAGACCTCACCTACGAGCAGTACTTC.

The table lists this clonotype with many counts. The CDR3, as DNA: TGCAGCGTTGATAAGGGAAACACCATATATTTT. It encodes CSVDKGNTIYF. V is TRBV29-1 and J is TRBJ1-3; D ambiguous. V shed 3 bases and J shed 4 bases, with 4 bases lying between them. Germline CDR1 SQVTM, CDR2 ANQGSEA. The CDR3 is 11 amino acids.

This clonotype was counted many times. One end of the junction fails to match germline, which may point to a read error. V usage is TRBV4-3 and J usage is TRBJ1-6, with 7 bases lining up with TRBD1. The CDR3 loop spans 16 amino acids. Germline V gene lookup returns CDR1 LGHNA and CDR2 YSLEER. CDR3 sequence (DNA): TGCGCCAGCAGTCAAGGGGTCGACAGGGCAGGTTCACCCCTCCACTTT. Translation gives CASSQGVDRAGSPLHF.

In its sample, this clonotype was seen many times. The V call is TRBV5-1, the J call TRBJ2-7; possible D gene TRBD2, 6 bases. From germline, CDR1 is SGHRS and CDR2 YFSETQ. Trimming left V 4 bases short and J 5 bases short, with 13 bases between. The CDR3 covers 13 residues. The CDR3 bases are TGCGCCAGCAGCGGTAGCGGACAAAACGAGCAGTACTTC. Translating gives CASSGSGQNEQYF.

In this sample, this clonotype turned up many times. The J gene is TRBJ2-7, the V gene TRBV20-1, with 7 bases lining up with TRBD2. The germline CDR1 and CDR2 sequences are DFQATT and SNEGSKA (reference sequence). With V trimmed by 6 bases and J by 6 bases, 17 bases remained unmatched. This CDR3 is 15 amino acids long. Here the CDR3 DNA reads TGCAGTGCCAGCAGCGTAGGGCGGGAGAATAGCGAGCAGTACTTC. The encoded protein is CSASSVGRENSEQYF.

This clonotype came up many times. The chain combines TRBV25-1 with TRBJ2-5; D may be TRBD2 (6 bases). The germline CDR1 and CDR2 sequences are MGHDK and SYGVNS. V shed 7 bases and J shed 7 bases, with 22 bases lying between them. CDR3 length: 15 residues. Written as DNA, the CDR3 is TGTGCCAGCACTTCCTGGGACTCGCCCCAGGGGACCCAGTACTTC. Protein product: CASTSWDSPQGTQYF.

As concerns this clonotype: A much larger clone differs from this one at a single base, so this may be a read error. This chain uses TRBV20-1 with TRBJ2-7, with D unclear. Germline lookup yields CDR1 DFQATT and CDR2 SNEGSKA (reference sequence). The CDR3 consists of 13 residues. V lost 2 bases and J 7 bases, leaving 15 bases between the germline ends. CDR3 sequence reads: CSARSLGFGEQYF. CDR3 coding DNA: TGCAGTGCTAGAAGCCTGGGATTTGGAGAGCAGTACTTC.

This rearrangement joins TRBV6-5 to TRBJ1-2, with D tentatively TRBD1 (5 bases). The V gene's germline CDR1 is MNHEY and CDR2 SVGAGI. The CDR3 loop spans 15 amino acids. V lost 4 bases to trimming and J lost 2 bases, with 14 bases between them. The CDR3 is CASSSTGLTNYGYTF. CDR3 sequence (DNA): TGTGCCAGCAGTTCCACAGGATTGACAAACTATGGCTACACCTTC.

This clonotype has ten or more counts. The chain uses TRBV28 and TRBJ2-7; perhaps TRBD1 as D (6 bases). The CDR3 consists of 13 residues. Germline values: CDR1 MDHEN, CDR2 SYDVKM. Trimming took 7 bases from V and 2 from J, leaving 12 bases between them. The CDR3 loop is CASNGQPAYEQYF. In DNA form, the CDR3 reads TGTGCCAGCAACGGACAGCCCGCCTACGAGCAGTACTTC. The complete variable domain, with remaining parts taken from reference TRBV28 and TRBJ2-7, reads DVKVTQSSRYLVKRTGEKVFLECVQDMDHENMFWYRQDPGLGLRLIYFSYDVKMKEKGDIPEGYSVSREKKERFSLILESASTNQTSMYLCASNGQPAYEQYFGPGTRLTVT.

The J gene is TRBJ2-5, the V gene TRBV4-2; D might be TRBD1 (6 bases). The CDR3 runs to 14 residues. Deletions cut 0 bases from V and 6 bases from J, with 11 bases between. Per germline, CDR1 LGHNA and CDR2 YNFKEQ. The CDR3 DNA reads TGTGCCAGCAGCCAAGATCAGGGGAGTAAGACCCAGTACTTC. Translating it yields CASSQDQGSKTQYF.

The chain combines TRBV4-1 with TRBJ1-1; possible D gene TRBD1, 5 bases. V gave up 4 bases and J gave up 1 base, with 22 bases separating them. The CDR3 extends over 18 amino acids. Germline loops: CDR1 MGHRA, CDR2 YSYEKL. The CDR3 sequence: CASSPGGQNARGNTEAFF. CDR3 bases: TGCGCCAGCAGCCCAGGAGGCCAGAACGCGAGGGGGAACACTGAAGCTTTCTTT.

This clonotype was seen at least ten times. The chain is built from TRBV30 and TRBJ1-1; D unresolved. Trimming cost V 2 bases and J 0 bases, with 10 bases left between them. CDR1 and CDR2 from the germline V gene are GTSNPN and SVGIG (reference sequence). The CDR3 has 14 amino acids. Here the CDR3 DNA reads TGTGCCTGGAGTATTCGATATTTGAACACTGAAGCTTTCTTT. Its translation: CAWSIRYLNTEAFF.

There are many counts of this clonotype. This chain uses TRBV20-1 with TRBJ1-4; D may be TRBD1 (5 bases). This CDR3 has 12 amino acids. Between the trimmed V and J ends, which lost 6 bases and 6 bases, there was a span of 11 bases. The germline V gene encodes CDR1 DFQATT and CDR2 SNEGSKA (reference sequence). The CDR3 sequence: CSAPGTDEKLFF. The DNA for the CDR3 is TGCAGTGCCCCTGGGACGGATGAAAAACTGTTTTTT.